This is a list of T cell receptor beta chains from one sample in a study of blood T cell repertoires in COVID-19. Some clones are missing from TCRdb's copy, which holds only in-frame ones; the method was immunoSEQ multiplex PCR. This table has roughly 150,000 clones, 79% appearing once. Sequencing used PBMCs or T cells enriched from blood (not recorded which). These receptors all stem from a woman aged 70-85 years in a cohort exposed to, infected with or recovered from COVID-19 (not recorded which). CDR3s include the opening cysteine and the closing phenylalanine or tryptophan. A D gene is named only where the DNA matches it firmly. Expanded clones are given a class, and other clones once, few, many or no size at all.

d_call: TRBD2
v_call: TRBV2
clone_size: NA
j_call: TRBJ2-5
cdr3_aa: CASTGGSRETQYF
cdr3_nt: TGTGCCAGCACAGGCGGGAGTCGAGAGACCCAGTACTTC

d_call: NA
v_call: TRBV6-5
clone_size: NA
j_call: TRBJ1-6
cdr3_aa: CASSYPSPNSPLHF
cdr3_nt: TGTGCCAGCAGTTACCCCTCCCCCAATTCACCCCTCCACTTT

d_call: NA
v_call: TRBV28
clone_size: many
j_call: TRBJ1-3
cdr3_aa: CASSSPITIYF
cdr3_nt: TGTGCCAGCAGTTCCCCCATCACCATATATTTT

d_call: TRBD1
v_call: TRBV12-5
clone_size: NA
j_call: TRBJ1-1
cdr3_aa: CASGLVGTAEAFF
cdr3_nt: TGTGCTAGTGGTTTGGTCGGGACAGCTGAAGCTTTCTTT

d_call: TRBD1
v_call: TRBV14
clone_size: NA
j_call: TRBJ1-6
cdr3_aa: CASSHRMRGLRDSPLHF
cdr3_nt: TGTGCCAGCAGCCATAGGATGAGGGGGCTTCGGGATTCACCCCTCCACTTT

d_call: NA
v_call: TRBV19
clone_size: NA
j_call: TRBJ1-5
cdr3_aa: CASSITLNQPQHF
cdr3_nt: TGTGCCAGTAGTATAACATTAAATCAGCCCCAGCATTTT

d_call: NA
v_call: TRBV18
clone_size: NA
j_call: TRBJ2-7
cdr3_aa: CASSPVEEAGSEQYF
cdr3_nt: TGTGCCAGCTCACCAGTTGAGGAGGCCGGGTCCGAGCAGTACTTC

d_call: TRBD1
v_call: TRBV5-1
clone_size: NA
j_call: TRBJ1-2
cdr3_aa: CASRPGTGDSGYTF
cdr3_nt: TGCGCCAGCAGGCCCGGGACAGGGGATAGTGGCTACACCTTC

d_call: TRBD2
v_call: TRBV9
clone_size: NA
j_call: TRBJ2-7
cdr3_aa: CASSVDLAGDYEQYF
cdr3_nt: TGTGCCAGCAGCGTAGACCTAGCGGGAGACTACGAGCAGTACTTC

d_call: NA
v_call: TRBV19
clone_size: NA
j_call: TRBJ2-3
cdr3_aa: CASNRGTTDTQYF
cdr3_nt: TGTGCCAGTAATAGGGGGACCACAGATACGCAGTATTTT

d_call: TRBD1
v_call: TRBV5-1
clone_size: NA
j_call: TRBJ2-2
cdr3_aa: CASSLRTGETGELFF
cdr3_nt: TGCGCCAGCAGCTTGCGGACAGGGGAGACCGGGGAGCTGTTTTTT

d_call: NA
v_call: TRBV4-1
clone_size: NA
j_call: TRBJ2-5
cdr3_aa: CASSPEDSPREAQYF
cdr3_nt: TGCGCCAGCAGCCCCGAGGACAGCCCTAGAGAGGCCCAGTACTTC

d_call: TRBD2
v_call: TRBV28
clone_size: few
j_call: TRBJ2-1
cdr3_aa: CASRDLAGAYNEQFF
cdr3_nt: TGTGCCAGCAGAGATTTAGCGGGAGCTTACAATGAGCAGTTCTTC

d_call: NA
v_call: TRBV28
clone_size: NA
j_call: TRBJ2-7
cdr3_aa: CASSLRGASSYEQYF
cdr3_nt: TGTGCCAGCAGTTTACGGGGGGCGTCCTCCTACGAGCAGTACTTC

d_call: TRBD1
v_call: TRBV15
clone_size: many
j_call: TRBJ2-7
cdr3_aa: CATSRDRGSSEQYF
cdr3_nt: TGTGCCACCAGCAGGGACAGGGGATCGAGCGAGCAGTACTTC

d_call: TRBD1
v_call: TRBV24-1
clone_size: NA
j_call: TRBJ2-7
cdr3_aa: CATSDYGTGVYEQYF
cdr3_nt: TGTGCCACCAGTGACTACGGGACAGGGGTTTACGAGCAGTACTTC

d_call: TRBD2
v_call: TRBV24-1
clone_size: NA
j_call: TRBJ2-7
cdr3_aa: CATSDSGTSGKYEQYF
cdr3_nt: TGTGCCACCAGTGATTCCGGGACTAGCGGGAAATACGAGCAGTACTTC

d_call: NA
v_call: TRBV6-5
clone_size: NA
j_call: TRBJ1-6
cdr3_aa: CASSSSDRDKHHF
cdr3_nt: TGTGCCAGCAGTTCCTCGGACCGGGACAAACACCACTTT

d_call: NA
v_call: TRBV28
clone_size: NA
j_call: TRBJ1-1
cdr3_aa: CASSPGRYSEAFF
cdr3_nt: TGTGCCAGCAGTCCCGGCAGGTACTCTGAAGCTTTCTTT

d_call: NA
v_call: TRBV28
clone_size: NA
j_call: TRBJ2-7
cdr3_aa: CASSSPWGAGASTYEQYF
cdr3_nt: TGTGCCAGCAGTTCACCCTGGGGGGCGGGGGCTTCCACTTACGAGCAGTACTTC

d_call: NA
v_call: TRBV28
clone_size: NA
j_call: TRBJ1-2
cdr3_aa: CASSFPQGGYTF
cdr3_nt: TGTGCCAGCAGTTTTCCCCAGGGCGGCTACACCTTC

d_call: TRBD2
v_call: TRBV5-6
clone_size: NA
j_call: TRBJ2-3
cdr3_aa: CASSSGFGLAGSTDTQYF
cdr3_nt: TGTGCCAGCAGTAGTGGTTTTGGGCTAGCGGGGAGCACAGATACGCAGTATTTT

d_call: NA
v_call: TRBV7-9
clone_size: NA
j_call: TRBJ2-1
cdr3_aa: CASSKGDFLTREQFF
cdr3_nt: TGTGCCAGCAGCAAAGGGGACTTTCTTACAAGGGAGCAGTTCTTC

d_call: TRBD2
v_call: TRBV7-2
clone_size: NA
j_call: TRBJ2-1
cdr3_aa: CASNPSPGLGIYNEQFF
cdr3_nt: TGTGCCAGCAACCCTTCCCCGGGACTAGGGATATACAATGAGCAGTTCTTC

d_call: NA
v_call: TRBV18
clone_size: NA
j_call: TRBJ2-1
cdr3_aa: CASSPPEYNEQFF
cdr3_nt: TGTGCCAGCTCACCACCAGAGTACAATGAGCAGTTCTTC

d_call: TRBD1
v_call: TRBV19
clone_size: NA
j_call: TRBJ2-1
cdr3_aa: CASSGGTGGVWNEQFF
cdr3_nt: TGTGCCAGTAGCGGGGGGACAGGGGGCGTGTGGAATGAGCAGTTCTTC

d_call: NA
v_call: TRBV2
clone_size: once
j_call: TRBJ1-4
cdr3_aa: CASSYDGEKLFF
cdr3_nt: TGTGCCAGCAGTTATGATGGCGAAAAACTGTTTTTT

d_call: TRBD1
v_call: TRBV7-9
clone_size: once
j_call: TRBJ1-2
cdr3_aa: CASSETGGRVYGYTF
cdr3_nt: TGTGCCAGCAGCGAGACAGGGGGCAGAGTCTATGGCTACACCTTC

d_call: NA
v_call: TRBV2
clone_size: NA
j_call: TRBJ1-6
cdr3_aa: CASSDFGRSGDSPLHF
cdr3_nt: TGTGCCAGCAGTGACTTTGGACGGAGCGGCGATTCACCCCTCCACTTT

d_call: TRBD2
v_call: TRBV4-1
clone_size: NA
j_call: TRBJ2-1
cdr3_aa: CASSQDLSSGSGNEQFF
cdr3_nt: TGCGCCAGCAGCCAAGATTTGTCTAGCGGGAGCGGCAATGAGCAGTTCTTC

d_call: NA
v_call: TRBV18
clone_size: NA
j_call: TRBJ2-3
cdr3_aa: CASSPPSAARTDTQYF
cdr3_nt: TGTGCCAGCTCACCCCCTAGCGCCGCCCGCACAGATACGCAGTATTTT

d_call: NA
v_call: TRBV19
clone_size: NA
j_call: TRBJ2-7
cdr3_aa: CASGPTEADEQYF
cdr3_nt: TGTGCCAGTGGGCCGACGGAGGCCGACGAGCAGTACTTC

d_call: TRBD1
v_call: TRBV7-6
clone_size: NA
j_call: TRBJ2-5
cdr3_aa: CASSFLAGGKETQYF
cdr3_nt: TGTGCCAGCAGCTTTTTGGCAGGGGGCAAGGAGACCCAGTACTTC

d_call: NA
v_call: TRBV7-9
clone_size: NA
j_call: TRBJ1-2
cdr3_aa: CASSQIGGQIYGYTF
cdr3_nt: TGTGCCAGCAGCCAGATCGGAGGACAGATCTATGGCTACACCTTC

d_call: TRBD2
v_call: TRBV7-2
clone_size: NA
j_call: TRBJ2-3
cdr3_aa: CASSLFSSGASTDTQYF
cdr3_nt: TGTGCCAGCAGCTTATTTTCTAGCGGGGCTAGCACAGATACGCAGTATTTT

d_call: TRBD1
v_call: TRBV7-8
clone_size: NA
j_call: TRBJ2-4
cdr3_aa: CASSLPRTGPFYAKNIQYF
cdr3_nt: TGTGCCAGCAGCCTACCCCGGACAGGGCCTTTCTACGCCAAAAACATTCAGTACTTC

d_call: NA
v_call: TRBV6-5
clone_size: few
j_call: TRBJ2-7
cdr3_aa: CARIQGSDEQYF
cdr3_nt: TGTGCCAGAATACAGGGATCGGACGAGCAGTACTTC

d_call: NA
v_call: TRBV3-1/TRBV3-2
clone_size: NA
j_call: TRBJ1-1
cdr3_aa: CASSLSVAVNEAFF
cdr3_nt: TGTGCCAGCAGCCTAAGCGTGGCGGTCAACGAAGCTTTCTTT

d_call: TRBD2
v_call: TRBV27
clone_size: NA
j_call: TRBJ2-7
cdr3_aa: CASSLGTSGRTYEQYF
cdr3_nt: TGTGCCAGCAGTTTAGGGACTAGCGGGAGGACCTACGAGCAGTACTTC

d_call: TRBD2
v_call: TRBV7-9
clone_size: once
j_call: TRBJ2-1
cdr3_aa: CASSLQKTSGSYNEQFF
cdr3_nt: TGTGCCAGCAGCCTACAAAAGACTAGCGGAAGCTACAATGAGCAGTTCTTC

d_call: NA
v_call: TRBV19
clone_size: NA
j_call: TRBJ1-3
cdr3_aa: CASSATGIVSGNTIYF
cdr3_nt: TGTGCCAGTAGTGCAACAGGGATCGTCTCTGGAAACACCATATATTTT

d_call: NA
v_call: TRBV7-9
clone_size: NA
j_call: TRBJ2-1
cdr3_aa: CASSQPHLESSYNEQFF
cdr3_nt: TGTGCCAGCAGCCAACCGCACCTTGAGAGCTCCTACAATGAGCAGTTCTTC

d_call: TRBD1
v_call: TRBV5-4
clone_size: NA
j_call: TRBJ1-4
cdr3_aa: CASSPGTENEKLFF
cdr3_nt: TGTGCCAGCAGCCCCGGGACAGAAAATGAAAAACTGTTTTTT

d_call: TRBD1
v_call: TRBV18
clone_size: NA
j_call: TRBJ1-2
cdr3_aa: CASSPLTQGDYTF
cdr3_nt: TGTGCCAGCTCACCACTAACGCAGGGGGACTACACCTTC

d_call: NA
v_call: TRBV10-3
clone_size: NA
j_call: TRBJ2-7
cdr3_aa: CAISESTGSYEQYF
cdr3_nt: TGTGCCATCAGTGAGTCAACAGGGTCCTACGAGCAGTACTTC

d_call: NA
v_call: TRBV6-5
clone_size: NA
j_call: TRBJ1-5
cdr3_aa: CASSPQGRGQPQHF
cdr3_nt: TGTGCCAGCAGTCCCCAGGGTAGGGGTCAGCCCCAGCATTTT

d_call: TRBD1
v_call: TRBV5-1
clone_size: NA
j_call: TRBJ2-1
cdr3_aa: CASSPGQGTGEQFF
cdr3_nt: TGCGCCAGCAGCCCGGGACAGGGGACGGGTGAGCAGTTCTTC

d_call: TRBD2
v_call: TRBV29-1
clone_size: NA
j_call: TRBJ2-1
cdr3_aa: CSVPGLAAQFF
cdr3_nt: TGCAGCGTGCCGGGACTAGCTGCGCAGTTCTTC

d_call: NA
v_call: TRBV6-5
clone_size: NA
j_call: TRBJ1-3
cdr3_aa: CASSYSGDSGNTIYF
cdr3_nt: TGTGCCAGCAGTTACTCGGGAGACTCTGGAAACACCATATATTTT

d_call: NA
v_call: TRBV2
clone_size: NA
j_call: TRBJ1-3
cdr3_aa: CASSVEISGNTIYF
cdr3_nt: TGTGCCAGCAGTGTGGAGATCTCTGGAAACACCATATATTTT

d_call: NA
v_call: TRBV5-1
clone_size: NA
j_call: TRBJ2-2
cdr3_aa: CASSLAQGRGTGELFF
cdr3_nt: TGCGCCAGCAGCTTGGCACAGGGAAGAGGCACCGGGGAGCTGTTTTTT

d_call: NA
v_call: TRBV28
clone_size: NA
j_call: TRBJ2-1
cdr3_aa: CASIQGGPYNEQFF
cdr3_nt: TGTGCCAGCATTCAGGGAGGCCCCTACAATGAGCAGTTCTTC